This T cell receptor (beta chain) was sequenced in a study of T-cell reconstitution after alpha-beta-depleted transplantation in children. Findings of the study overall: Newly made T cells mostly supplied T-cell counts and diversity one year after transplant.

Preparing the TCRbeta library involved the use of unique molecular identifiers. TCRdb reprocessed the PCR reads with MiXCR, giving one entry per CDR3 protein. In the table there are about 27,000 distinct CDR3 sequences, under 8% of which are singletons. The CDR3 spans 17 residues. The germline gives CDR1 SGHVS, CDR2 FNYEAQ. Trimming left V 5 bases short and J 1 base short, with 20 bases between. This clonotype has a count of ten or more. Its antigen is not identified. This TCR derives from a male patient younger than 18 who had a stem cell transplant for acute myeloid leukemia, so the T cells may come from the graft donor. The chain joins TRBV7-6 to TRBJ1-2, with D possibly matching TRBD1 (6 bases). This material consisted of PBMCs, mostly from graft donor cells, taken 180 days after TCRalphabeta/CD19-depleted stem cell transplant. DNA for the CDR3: TGTGCCAGCAGCCCTTGGGGGGGCGCGAACGTTAACTATGGCTACACCTTC. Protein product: CASSPWGGANVNYGYTF.